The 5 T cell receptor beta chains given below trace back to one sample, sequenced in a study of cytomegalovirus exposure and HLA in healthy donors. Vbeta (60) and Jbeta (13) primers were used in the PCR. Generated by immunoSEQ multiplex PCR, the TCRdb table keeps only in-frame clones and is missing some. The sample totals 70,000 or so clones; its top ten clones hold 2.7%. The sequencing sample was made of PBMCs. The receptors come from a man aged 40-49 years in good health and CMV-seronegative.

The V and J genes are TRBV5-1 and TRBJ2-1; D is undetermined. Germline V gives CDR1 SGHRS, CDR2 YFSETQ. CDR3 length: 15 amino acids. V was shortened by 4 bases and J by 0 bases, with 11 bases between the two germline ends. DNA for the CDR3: TGCGCCAGCAGCCTACAGCAAAGCTCCTACAATGAGCAGTTCTTC. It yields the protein CASSLQQSSYNEQFF.

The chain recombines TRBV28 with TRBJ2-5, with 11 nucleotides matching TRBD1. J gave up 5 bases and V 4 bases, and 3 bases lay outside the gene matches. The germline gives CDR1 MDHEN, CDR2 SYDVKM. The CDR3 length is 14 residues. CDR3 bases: TGTGCCAGCAGTTGGACAGGGGGCCGGGAGACCCAGTACTTC. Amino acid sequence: CASSWTGGRETQYF.

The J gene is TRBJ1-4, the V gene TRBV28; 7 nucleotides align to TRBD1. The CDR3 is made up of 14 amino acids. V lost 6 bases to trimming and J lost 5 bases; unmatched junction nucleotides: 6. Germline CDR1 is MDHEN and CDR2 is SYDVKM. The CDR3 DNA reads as TGTGCCAGCAGCCCACCGACAGGGAATGAAAAACTGTTTTTT. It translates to CASSPPTGNEKLFF.

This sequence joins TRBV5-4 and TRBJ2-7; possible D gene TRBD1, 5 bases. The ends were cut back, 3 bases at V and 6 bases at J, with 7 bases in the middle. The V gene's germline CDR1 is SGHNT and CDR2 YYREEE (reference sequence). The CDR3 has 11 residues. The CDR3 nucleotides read TGTGCCAGCAGCTCAGGGATCGAGCAGTACTTC. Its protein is CASSSGIEQYF. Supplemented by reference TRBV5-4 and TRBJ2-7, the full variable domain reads ETGVTQSPTHLIKTRGQQVTLRCSSQSGHNTVSWYQQALGQGPQFIFQYYREEENGRGNFPPRFSGLQFPNYSSELNVNALELDDSALYLCASSSGIEQYFGPGTRLTVT.

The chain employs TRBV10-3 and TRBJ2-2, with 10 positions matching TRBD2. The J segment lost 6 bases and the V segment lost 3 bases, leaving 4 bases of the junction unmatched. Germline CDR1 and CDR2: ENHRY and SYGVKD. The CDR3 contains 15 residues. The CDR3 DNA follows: TGTGCCATCAGTGACCTAGCGGGGGAGGCCGGGGAGCTGTTTTTT. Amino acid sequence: CAISDLAGEAGELFF.